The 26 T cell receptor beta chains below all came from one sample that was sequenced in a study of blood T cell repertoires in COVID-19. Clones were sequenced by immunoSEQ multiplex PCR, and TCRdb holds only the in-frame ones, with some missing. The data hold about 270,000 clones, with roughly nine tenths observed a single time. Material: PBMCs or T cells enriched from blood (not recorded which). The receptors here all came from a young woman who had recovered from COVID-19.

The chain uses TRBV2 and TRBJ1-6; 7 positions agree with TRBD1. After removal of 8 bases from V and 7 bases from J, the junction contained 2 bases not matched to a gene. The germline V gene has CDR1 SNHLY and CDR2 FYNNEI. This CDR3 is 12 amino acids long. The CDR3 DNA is TGTGCCAGCGAACAGGGGAATTCACCCCTCCACTTT. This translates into CASEQGNSPLHF.

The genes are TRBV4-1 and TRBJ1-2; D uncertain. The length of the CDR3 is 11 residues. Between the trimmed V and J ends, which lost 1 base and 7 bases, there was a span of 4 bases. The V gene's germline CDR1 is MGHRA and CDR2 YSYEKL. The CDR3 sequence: CASSQAGGYTF. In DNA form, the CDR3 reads TGCGCCAGCAGCCAAGCGGGTGGCTACACCTTC.

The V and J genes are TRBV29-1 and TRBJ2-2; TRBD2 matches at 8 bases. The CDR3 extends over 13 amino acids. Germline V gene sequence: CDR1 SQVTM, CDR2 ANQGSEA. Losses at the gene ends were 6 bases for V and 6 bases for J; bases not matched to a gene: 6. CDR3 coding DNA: TGCAGCGTGTTCGGGACTAGAGCCGGGGAGCTGTTTTTT. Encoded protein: CSVFGTRAGELFF.

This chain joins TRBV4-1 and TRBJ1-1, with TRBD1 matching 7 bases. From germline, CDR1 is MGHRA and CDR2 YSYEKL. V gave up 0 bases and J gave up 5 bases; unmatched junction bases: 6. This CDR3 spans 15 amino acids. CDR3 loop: CASSQERSGGTEAFF. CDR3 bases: TGCGCCAGCAGCCAAGAAAGGTCAGGGGGGACTGAAGCTTTCTTT.

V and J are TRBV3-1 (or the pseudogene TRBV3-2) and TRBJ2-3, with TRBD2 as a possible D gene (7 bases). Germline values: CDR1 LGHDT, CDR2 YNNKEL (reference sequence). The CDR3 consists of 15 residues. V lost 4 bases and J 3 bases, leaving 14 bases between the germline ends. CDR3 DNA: TGTGCCAGCAGCCTACAGGGCGGGGGAACAGATACGCAGTATTTT. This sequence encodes CASSLQGGGTDTQYF.

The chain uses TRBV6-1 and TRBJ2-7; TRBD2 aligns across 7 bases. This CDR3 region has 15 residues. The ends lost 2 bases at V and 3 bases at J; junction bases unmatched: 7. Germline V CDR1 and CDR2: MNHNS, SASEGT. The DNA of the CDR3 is TGTGCCAGCAGTGAAATGTCAGCGGGGTTCTACGAGCAGTACTTC. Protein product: CASSEMSAGFYEQYF.

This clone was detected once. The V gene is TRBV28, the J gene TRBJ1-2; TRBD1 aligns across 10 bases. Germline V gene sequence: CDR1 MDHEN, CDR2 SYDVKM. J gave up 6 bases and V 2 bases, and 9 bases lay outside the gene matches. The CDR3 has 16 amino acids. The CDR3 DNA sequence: TGTGCCAGCAGTTTACCGACCCGGGACAGGGGCGATGGCTACACCTTC. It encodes CASSLPTRDRGDGYTF.

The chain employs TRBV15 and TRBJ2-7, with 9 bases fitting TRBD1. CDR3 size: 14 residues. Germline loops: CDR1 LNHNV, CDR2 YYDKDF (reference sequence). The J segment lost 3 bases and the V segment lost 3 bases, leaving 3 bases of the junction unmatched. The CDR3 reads CATSRDRGFYEQYF. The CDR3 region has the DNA TGTGCCACCAGCAGGGACAGGGGTTTCTACGAGCAGTACTTC. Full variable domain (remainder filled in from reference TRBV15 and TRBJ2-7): DAMVIQNPRYQVTQFGKPVTLSCSQTLNHNVMYWYQQKSSQAPKLLFHYYDKDFNNEADTPDNFQSRRPNTSFCFLDIRSPGLGDTAMYLCATSRDRGFYEQYFGPGTRLTVT.

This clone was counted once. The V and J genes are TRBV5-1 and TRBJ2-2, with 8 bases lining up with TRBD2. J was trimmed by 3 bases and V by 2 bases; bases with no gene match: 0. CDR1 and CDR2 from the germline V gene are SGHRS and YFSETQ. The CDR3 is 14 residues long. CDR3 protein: CASSLLADTGELFF. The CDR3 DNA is TGCGCCAGCAGCTTACTAGCGGACACCGGGGAGCTGTTTTTT.

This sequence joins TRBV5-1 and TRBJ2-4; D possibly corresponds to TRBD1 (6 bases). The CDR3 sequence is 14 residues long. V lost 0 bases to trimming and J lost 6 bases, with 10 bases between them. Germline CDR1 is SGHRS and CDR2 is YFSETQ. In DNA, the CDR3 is TGCGCCAGCAGCTTGGCCGGCAGGGGAAACATTCAGTACTTC. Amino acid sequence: CASSLAGRGNIQYF. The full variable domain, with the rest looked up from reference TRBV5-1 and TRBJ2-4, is KAGVTQTPRYLIKTRGQQVTLSCSPISGHRSVSWYQQTPGQGLQFLFEYFSETQRNKGNFPGRFSGRQFSNSRSEMNVSTLELGDSALYLCASSLAGRGNIQYFGAGTRLSVL.

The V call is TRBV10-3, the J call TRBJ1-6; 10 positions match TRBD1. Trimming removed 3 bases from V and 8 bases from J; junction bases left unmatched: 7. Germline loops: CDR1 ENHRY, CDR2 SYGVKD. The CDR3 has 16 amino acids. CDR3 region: CAISDVGQGGYSPLHF. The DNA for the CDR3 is TGTGCCATCAGTGACGTTGGACAGGGGGGATATTCACCCCTCCACTTT.

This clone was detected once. CDR3 nucleotides: TGTGCCAGCGGCCTAACAGGGATCTATGGCTACACCTTC. It translates to CASGLTGIYGYTF. The chain joins TRBV5-6 to TRBJ1-2, with a tentative D call TRBD1 (6 bases). Germline V CDR1 and CDR2: SGHDT, YYEEEE. The CDR3 loop spans 13 amino acids. The V end lost 7 bases, the J end lost 4 bases, and 14 bases lay between the germline ends.

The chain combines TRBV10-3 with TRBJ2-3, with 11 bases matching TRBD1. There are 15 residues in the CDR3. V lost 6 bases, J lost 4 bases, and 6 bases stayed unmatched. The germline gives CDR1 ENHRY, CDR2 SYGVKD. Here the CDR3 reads CAISPGTGGPDTQYF. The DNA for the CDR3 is TGTGCCATCAGCCCCGGGACAGGGGGTCCAGATACGCAGTATTTT.

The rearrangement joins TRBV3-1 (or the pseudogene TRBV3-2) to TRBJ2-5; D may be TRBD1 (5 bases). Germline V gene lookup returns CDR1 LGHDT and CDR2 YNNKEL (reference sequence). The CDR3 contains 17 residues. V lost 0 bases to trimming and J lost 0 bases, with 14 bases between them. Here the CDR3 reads CASSQDWPGLYQETQYF. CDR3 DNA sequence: TGTGCCAGCAGCCAAGATTGGCCAGGGTTGTACCAAGAGACCCAGTACTTC.

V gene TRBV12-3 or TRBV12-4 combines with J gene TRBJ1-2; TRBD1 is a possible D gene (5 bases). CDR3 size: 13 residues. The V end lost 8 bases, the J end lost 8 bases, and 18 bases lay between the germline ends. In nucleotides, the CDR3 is TGTGCCAGCTTGTCCTACAGGTTAGGAGGCTACACCTTC. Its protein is CASLSYRLGGYTF.

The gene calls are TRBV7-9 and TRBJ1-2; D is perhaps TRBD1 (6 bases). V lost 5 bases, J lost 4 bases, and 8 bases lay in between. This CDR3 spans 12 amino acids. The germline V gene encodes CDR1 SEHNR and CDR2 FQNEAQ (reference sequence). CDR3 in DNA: TGTGCCAGCAGCGCGGACAGCTATGGCTACACCTTC. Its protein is CASSADSYGYTF.

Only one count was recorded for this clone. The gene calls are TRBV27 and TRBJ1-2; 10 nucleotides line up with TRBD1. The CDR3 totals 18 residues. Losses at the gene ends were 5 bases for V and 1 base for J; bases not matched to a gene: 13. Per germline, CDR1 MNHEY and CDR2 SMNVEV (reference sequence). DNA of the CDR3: TGTGCCAGCAGTCCGACGACAGGGGGCTTTAAATATAACTATGGCTACACCTTC. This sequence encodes CASSPTTGGFKYNYGYTF.

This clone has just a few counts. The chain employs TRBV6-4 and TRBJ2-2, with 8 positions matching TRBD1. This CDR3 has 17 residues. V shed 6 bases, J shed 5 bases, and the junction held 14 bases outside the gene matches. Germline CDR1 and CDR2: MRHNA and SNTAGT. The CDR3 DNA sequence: TGTGCCAGCAGCGCAGGCTCCACAGGGGGAGAAACCGGGGAGCTGTTTTTT. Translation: CASSAGSTGGETGELFF.

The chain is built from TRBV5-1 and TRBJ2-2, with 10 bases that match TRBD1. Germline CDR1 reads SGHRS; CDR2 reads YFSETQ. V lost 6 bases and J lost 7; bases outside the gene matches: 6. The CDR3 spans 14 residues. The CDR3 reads CASTRQGAGGELFF. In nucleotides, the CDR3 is TGCGCCAGCACCCGACAGGGGGCCGGCGGGGAGCTGTTTTTT.

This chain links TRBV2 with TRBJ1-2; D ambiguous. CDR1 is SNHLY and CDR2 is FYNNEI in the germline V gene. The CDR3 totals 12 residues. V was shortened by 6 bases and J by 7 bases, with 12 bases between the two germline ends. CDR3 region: CASRTGMGGYTF. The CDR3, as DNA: TGTGCCAGCAGGACCGGGATGGGTGGCTACACCTTC.

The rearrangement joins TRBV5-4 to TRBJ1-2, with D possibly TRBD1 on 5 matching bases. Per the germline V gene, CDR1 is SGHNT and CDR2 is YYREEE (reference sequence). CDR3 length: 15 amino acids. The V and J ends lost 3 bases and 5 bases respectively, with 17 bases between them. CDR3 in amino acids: CASSSSSGVGYGYTF. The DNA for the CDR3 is TGTGCCAGCAGCTCGTCCTCGGGGGTTGGGTATGGCTACACCTTC.

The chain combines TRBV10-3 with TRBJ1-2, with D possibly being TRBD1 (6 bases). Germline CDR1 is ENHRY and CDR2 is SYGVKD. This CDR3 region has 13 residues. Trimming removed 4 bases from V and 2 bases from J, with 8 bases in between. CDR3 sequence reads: CAISGQENYGYTF. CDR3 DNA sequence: TGTGCCATCAGTGGACAGGAAAACTATGGCTACACCTTC.

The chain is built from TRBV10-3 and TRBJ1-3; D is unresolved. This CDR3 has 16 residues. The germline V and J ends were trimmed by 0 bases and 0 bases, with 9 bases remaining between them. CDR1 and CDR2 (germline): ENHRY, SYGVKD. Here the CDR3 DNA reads TGTGCCATCAGTGAGTCGGGCACGAGCTCTGGAAACACCATATATTTT. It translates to CAISESGTSSGNTIYF.

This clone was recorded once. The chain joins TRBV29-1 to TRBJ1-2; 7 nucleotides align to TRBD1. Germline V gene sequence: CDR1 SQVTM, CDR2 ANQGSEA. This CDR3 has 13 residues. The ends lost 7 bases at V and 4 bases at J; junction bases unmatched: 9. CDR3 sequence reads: CSAKTGVGYGYTF. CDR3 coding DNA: TGCAGCGCTAAAACAGGGGTGGGCTATGGCTACACCTTC.

The CDR3 DNA reads TGTGCCAGCAGCTGGCTTGACGTAGATAGCTTTGGCTACACCTTC. Its protein is CASSWLDVDSFGYTF. The chain recombines TRBV5-6 with TRBJ1-2, with D uncertain. The CDR3 sequence is 15 residues long. CDR1 is SGHDT, CDR2 YYEEEE, per germline. Trimming cost V 3 bases and J 7 bases, with 19 bases left between them. The whole variable domain, filled in from reference TRBV5-6 and TRBJ1-2, reads DAGVTQSPTHLIKTRGQQVTLRCSPKSGHDTVSWYQQALGQGPQFIFQYYEEEERQRGNFPDRFSGHQFPNYSSELNVNALLLGDSALYLCASSWLDVDSFGYTFGSGTRLTVV.

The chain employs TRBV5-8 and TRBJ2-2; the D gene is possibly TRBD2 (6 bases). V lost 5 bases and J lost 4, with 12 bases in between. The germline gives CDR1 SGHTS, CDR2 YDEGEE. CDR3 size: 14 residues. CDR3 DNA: TGTGCCAGCAGGCAGGGACTTTCCACCGGGGAGCTGTTTTTT. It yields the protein CASRQGLSTGELFF. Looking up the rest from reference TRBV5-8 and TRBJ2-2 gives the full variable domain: EAGVTQSPTHLIKTRGQQATLRCSPISGHTSVYWYQQALGLGLQFLLWYDEGEERNRGNFPPRFSGRQFPNYSSELNVNALELEDSALYLCASRQGLSTGELFFGEGSRLTVL.